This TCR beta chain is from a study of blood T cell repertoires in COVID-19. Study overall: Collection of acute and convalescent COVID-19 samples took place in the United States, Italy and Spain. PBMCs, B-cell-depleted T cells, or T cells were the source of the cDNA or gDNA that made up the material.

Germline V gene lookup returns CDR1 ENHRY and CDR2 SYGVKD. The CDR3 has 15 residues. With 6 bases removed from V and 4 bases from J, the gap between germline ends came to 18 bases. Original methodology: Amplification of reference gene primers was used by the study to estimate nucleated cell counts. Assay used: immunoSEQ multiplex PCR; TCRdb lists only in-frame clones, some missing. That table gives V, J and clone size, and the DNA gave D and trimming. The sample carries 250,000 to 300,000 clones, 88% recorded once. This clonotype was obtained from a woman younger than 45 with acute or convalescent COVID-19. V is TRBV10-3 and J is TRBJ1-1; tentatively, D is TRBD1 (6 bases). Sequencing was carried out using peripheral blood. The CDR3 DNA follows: TGTGCCATCAGCGACCCAGCAGGGGTGGGCACTGAAGCTTTCTTT. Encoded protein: CAISDPAGVGTEAFF.